A single sample gave rise to the 14 T cell receptor beta chains below, sequenced in a study of T cells in Graves' hyperthyroidism and ophthalmopathy. From RNA transcripts, TCR beta CDR3 regions were amplified. First-round RT-PCR of the TCR CDR3 relied on the HTBI primer set. TCRdb recomputed calls from the multiplex PCR reads with MiXCR, one row per CDR3 protein. The sample lists a few hundred thousand distinct CDR3 sequences; 11% to 15% were seen once. Sequences were obtained from blood. These receptors were obtained from a woman in her thirties or forties with Graves' hyperthyroidism.

This clonotype was recorded a few times. The germline gene is not matched at one end of the junction; a read error may be the cause. This rearrangement joins TRBV4-1 to TRBJ2-2; 10 nucleotides match TRBD2. The germline CDR1 and CDR2 sequences are MGHRA and YSYEKL. The length of the CDR3 is 15 residues. In DNA form, the CDR3 reads TGCGCCAGCGTACCAGCGGGAGGGAACAACGGGGAGCTGTTTTTT. This encodes CASVPAGGNNGELFF.

This clonotype was recorded many times. The chain has TRBV28 and TRBJ2-5; 7 bases align to TRBD1. The CDR3 loop spans 16 amino acids. CDR1 MDHEN and CDR2 SYDVKM come from the germline V gene. Trimming at V came to 4 bases and at J to 1 base, leaving 9 bases not matched to a gene. The CDR3 sequence is CASSSETGSSQETQYF. CDR3 DNA: TGTGCCAGCAGTTCAGAGACAGGGTCGTCCCAAGAGACCCAGTACTTC.

Turning to this clonotype: One base away lies a much larger clone, so this may be a sequencing read error. The chain carries TRBV29-1 and TRBJ2-3; 13 nucleotides agree with TRBD2. The germline gives CDR1 SQVTM, CDR2 ANQGSEA. CDR3 size: 14 residues. The V gene end was trimmed by 7 bases and the J gene end by 6 bases; junction bases not matched to a gene: 7. The DNA of the CDR3 is TGCAGCGCTACTAGCGGGGGGGCCGGGGATACGCAGTATTTT. This sequence encodes CSATSGGAGDTQYF.

V is TRBV2 and J is TRBJ2-3, with D unclear. The CDR3 extends over 15 amino acids. V was pared by 8 bases and J by 3 bases, with 18 bases between. Germline CDR1 reads SNHLY; CDR2 reads FYNNEI. CDR3 nucleotide sequence: TGTGCCAGCCCCCGACTCAGCTTTGAGACAGATACGCAGTATTTT. Encoded protein: CASPRLSFETDTQYF.

This clonotype was counted ten times or more. This chain uses TRBV7-2 with TRBJ1-1; D is unresolved. V lost 4 bases, J lost 6 bases, and 9 bases lay in between. The germline V gene encodes CDR1 SGHTA and CDR2 FQGNSA. The CDR3 totals 12 residues. The DNA for the CDR3 is TGTGCCAGCAGCTCTCTTCTCTCTGAAGCTTTCTTT. It specifies CASSSLLSEAFF.

This clonotype came up many times. The chain joins TRBV2 to TRBJ1-5; unclear D gene. Germline V gives CDR1 SNHLY, CDR2 FYNNEI. The CDR3 has 14 amino acids. Trimming removed 4 bases from V and 2 bases from J, with 9 bases in between. The CDR3 spells CASSGALGNQPQHF. In nucleotides, the CDR3 is TGTGCCAGCAGTGGTGCCCTAGGCAATCAGCCCCAGCATTTT.

This clonotype was seen more than once but under ten times. The J gene is TRBJ2-2, the V gene TRBV12-3 or TRBV12-4, with D hard to call. Deletions cut 6 bases from V and 3 bases from J, with 11 bases between. This CDR3 has 14 amino acids. The CDR3 reads CASSLDGHTGELFF. Here the CDR3 DNA reads TGTGCCAGCAGCCTGGACGGACACACCGGGGAGCTGTTTTTT.

The rearrangement uses TRBV19 and TRBJ2-5; D remains ambiguous. V was clipped by 3 bases and J by 2 bases, with 7 bases between them. Germline-derived CDR1 and CDR2 are LNHDA and SQIVND (reference sequence). CDR3 size: 13 residues. The CDR3 protein is CASSIQIQETQYF. The CDR3 DNA reads TGTGCCAGTAGTATCCAGATACAAGAGACCCAGTACTTC.

This clonotype was detected ten times or more. This chain links TRBV10-3 with TRBJ2-2, with a tentative D call TRBD1 (5 bases). Trimming stripped 4 bases from V and 1 base from J, with 13 bases between. CDR3 length equals 16 residues. Germline V lookup: CDR1 ENHRY, CDR2 SYGVKD. The CDR3, as DNA: TGTGCCATCAGTGGCTTACGAGACAGGAACACCGGGGAGCTGTTTTTT. Protein product: CAISGLRDRNTGELFF.

This clonotype showed up just a few times. The chain carries TRBV5-8 and TRBJ2-7; 7 bases fit TRBD1. The junction had 3 bases not matched to a gene; V was cut back by 0 bases and J by 3 bases. The CDR3 is made up of 14 amino acids. The V gene's germline CDR1 is SGHTS and CDR2 YDEGEE. CDR3 in amino acids: CASSLEQGIYEQYF. The DNA for the CDR3 is TGTGCCAGCAGCTTGGAACAGGGGATCTACGAGCAGTACTTC.

Worth noting for this clonotype: Being one base from a much bigger clone, this may be a read error. J is TRBJ2-2 and V is TRBV20-1; 7 nucleotides agree with TRBD1. CDR1 is DFQATT, CDR2 SNEGSKA, per germline (reference sequence). The CDR3 totals 15 residues. The CDR3 sequence is CSARRATGNTGELSF. CDR3 sequence (DNA): TGCAGTGCTAGAAGAGCGACAGGGAACACCGGGGAGCTGTCTTTT.

This clonotype occurred many times. The gene calls are TRBV30 and TRBJ2-1, with 11 bases fitting TRBD2. Trimming cost V 6 bases and J 0 bases; bases outside gene matches: 7. This CDR3 has 16 residues. CDR1 GTSNPN and CDR2 SVGIG come from the germline V gene (reference sequence). CDR3 loop: CACPGTSGFSYNEQFF. CDR3 nucleotides: TGTGCCTGCCCGGGGACTAGCGGTTTCTCCTACAATGAGCAGTTCTTC.

This clonotype has a count of ten or more. V usage is TRBV6-1 and J usage is TRBJ1-1; D ambiguous. V shed 5 bases and J shed 5 bases, with 18 bases lying between them. The CDR3 runs 15 residues. CDR1 is MNHNS, CDR2 SASEGT, per germline. The CDR3 DNA is TGTGCCAGCAGTCGCATCCCGGAGGAGGCGACTGAAGCTTTCTTT. This sequence encodes CASSRIPEEATEAFF.

Only a few counts were recorded for this clonotype. The chain couples TRBV5-1 to TRBJ1-4; possibly TRBD1 for D (5 bases). The V end lost 0 bases, the J end lost 2 bases, and 14 bases lay between the germline ends. The germline CDR1 and CDR2 sequences are SGHRS and YFSETQ. The CDR3 runs to 17 residues. The CDR3 loop is CASSLEGGTLTNEKLFF. The DNA for the CDR3 is TGCGCCAGCAGCTTGGAGGGAGGGACCCTGACTAATGAAAAACTGTTTTTT.